The table lists the clone carrying this T cell receptor (beta chain) with a few counts. Its antigen is undetermined. This sample was taken from a study of beta chain features in type 1 diabetes. Study-level findings and limits: In all four CD4+ subsets, TCRB CDR3 length was significantly, moderately reduced in type 1 diabetes.

As every portion of the isolated RNA was reverse transcribed, the sequencing read expressed TCRB transcripts. Assay used: immunoSEQ multiplex PCR; TCRdb lists only in-frame clones, some missing. The table has 100,000 to 150,000 clones, 7.5% to 9.5% seen once. Germline V lookup: CDR1 MNHEY, CDR2 SMNVEV (reference sequence). The CDR3 length is 13 residues. With 6 bases removed from V and 3 bases from J, the gap between germline ends came to 11 bases. This clonotype was obtained from a man aged 25-40 years with type 1 diabetes. Material for sequencing was central memory CD4+ T cells from blood. J is TRBJ1-2 and V is TRBV27; D remains unclear. The CDR3 reads CASRENVDYGYTF. Written as DNA, the CDR3 is TGTGCCAGCAGGGAGAACGTTGACTATGGCTACACCTTC.